Reported below is one T cell receptor beta chain. The sample originates from a study of control samples from healthy donors and cancer patients. Produced via immunoSEQ multiplex PCR; TCRdb's table is partial and in-frame only. The sample holds some 150,000 clones; just under 95% are singletons and the top ten take about 14%. The TCR was taken from a man between 60 and 70 years old with colorectal cancer. Sample: PBMCs.

CDR3 amino acids: CASSGQGENEKLFF. DNA for the CDR3: TGTGCCAGCAGTGGACAGGGAGAGAATGAAAAACTGTTTTTT. The J gene is TRBJ1-4, the V gene TRBV2; TRBD1 matches at 7 bases. CDR1 and CDR2 (germline): SNHLY, FYNNEI. The CDR3 has 14 residues. Unmatched junction bases numbered 4, after V lost 4 bases and J lost 5 bases.